These 17 T cell receptor beta chains were all obtained from the same sample, sequenced in a study of control samples from healthy donors and cancer patients. Here immunoSEQ multiplex PCR was the method, and the copy in TCRdb shows in-frame clones only, minus some. The sample gives tens of thousands of clones, around 90% of which show up once; around 3.6% is in the top ten. The sequencing input was blood. The receptors were sampled from a woman between 45 and 60 years old in good health.

This rearrangement joins TRBV3-1 (or the pseudogene TRBV3-2) to TRBJ1-3; D is perhaps TRBD1 (6 bases). This CDR3 has 19 residues. Germline V lookup: CDR1 LGHDT, CDR2 YNNKEL (reference sequence). Trimming removed 1 base from V and 2 bases from J, with 21 bases in between. The CDR3 reads CASSQVTRDTDLAGNTIYF. The CDR3 nucleotides are TGTGCCAGCAGCCAAGTCACCCGGGACACTGACCTGGCTGGAAACACCATATATTTT.

The chain links TRBV7-2 to TRBJ1-6, with TRBD1 as a possible D gene (5 bases). The CDR3 spans 16 residues. Germline V lookup: CDR1 SGHTA, CDR2 FQGNSA. Trimming stripped 5 bases from V and 9 bases from J, with 20 bases between. The DNA for the CDR3 is TGTGCCAGCAGCCTCCGGGGGGGAGCCGGGGCTTCACCCCTCCACTTT. Protein sequence: CASSLRGGAGASPLHF. Looking up the rest from reference TRBV7-2 and TRBJ1-6 gives the full variable domain: GAGVSQSPSNKVTEKGKDVELRCDPISGHTALYWYRQSLGQGLEFLIYFQGNSAPDKSGLPSDRFSAERTGGSVSTLTIQRTQQEDSAVYLCASSLRGGAGASPLHFGNGTRLTVT.

The chain carries TRBV7-9 and TRBJ2-3; TRBD2 aligns across 9 bases. Trimming at V came to 0 bases and at J to 4 bases, leaving 2 bases not matched to a gene. The germline V gene has CDR1 SEHNR and CDR2 FQNEAQ (reference sequence). The CDR3 has 15 amino acids. The CDR3 sequence: CASSLATSGSDTQYF. In nucleotides, the CDR3 is TGTGCCAGCAGCTTAGCAACTAGCGGGTCAGATACGCAGTATTTT.

This sequence joins TRBV19 and TRBJ1-1; D might be TRBD1 (5 bases). The CDR3 covers 13 residues. CDR1 LNHDA and CDR2 SQIVND come from the germline V gene (reference sequence). Trimming shortened V by 5 bases and J by 6 bases, and 13 bases separated the two germline ends. The CDR3 loop reads CASSAGTGAEAFF. The CDR3 region has the DNA TGTGCCAGTAGTGCAGGGACCGGCGCTGAAGCTTTCTTT.

DNA of the CDR3: TGCGCCAGCAGCTTGGACAGGGGCGGGAACACTGAAGCTTTCTTT. The encoded protein is CASSLDRGGNTEAFF. This rearrangement joins TRBV5-1 to TRBJ1-1; 7 bases are a match to TRBD1. Germline assignment: CDR1 SGHRS and CDR2 YFSETQ. Unmatched junction bases numbered 3, after V lost 0 bases and J lost 1 base. This CDR3 has 15 amino acids.

The rearrangement uses TRBV6-6 and TRBJ1-5, with D unresolved. The CDR3 covers 14 residues. Germline V gives CDR1 MNHNY, CDR2 SVGAGI (reference sequence). V shed 4 bases and J shed 4 bases, with 11 bases lying between them. The CDR3 is CASSSAGGNQPQHF. The CDR3 DNA follows: TGTGCCAGCAGTTCAGCGGGAGGAAATCAGCCCCAGCATTTT.

This rearrangement joins TRBV7-9 to TRBJ2-1; D is ambiguous. Between the trimmed V and J ends, which lost 1 base and 9 bases, there was a span of 7 bases. The CDR3 is 12 amino acids. From germline, CDR1 is SEHNR and CDR2 FQNEAQ (reference sequence). CDR3 in DNA: TGTGCCAGCAGCTTAGAGGCAATTGAGCAGTTCTTC. As protein: CASSLEAIEQFF.

V and J are TRBV9 and TRBJ1-6; 7 bases align to TRBD1. Germline V gene sequence: CDR1 SGDLS, CDR2 YYNGEE. The CDR3 is 12 amino acids. V shed 2 bases and J 16 bases; nucleotides not matched to a gene: 6. The CDR3 sequence: CASSVWDRPLHF. DNA for the CDR3: TGTGCCAGCAGCGTTTGGGACAGACCACTCCACTTT.

The rearrangement uses TRBV5-1 and TRBJ2-3; weak D call: TRBD2 (6 bases). The CDR3 has 15 amino acids. Germline CDR1 reads SGHRS; CDR2 reads YFSETQ. Between the trimmed V and J ends, which lost 3 bases and 1 base, there was a span of 12 bases. The CDR3, as DNA: TGCGCCAGCAGCTGGCGGGGAGAGGGCACAGATACGCAGTATTTT. Protein product: CASSWRGEGTDTQYF.

V usage is TRBV4-3 and J usage is TRBJ2-3; 13 nucleotides agree with TRBD2. CDR1 is LGHNA, CDR2 YSLEER, per germline. J lost 7 bases, V lost 3 bases, and 13 bases had no gene match. CDR3 size: 18 residues. The chain's CDR3 is CASSQGGTSGAPPHTQYF. The CDR3, as DNA: TGCGCCAGCAGCCAGGGGGGGACTAGCGGGGCCCCCCCCCATACGCAGTATTTT.

This clone was seen a single time. This chain uses TRBV28 with TRBJ1-3; D ambiguous. Between the trimmed V and J ends, which lost 5 bases and 7 bases, there was a span of 9 bases. The CDR3 has 12 amino acids. The germline CDR1 and CDR2 sequences are MDHEN and SYDVKM. CDR3 in DNA: TGTGCCAGCAGTCCACTCTCGAACACCATATATTTT. As protein: CASSPLSNTIYF.

This clone was counted a single time. The chain combines TRBV5-1 with TRBJ2-7, with D hard to call. The germline gives CDR1 SGHRS, CDR2 YFSETQ. The CDR3 covers 14 residues. V was clipped by 7 bases and J by 0 bases, with 14 bases between them. For the CDR3, the DNA is TGCGCCAGCGGGTTCGGGCCCGGCTCCTACGAGCAGTACTTC. This translates into CASGFGPGSYEQYF.

This sequence joins TRBV12-1 and TRBJ2-6; the table's D call, TRBD2, has no DNA check behind it. TRBV12-1 has pseudogene status. The CDR3 spans 15 residues. CDR3 nucleotide sequence: TGTGCCAGCAGCTTTCTCTACTCTGGGGCCAACGTCCTGACTTTC. This encodes CASSFLYSGANVLTF.

The chain couples TRBV9 to TRBJ1-1, with D possibly being TRBD1 (5 bases). The germline V gene has CDR1 SGDLS and CDR2 YYNGEE. V was pared by 0 bases and J by 3 bases, with 9 bases between. The CDR3 totals 14 residues. The CDR3 sequence: CASSVGAGDTEAFF. As DNA, the CDR3 is TGTGCCAGCAGCGTAGGAGCGGGGGACACTGAAGCTTTCTTT.

As to this clone: Germline and junction disagree at one end, which may indicate a read error. The same CDR3 is also encoded by other DNA sequences in this sample. The CDR3: CAISSRDDNSPLHF. Here the CDR3 DNA reads TGTGCCATCAGCTCGAGGGACGATAACTCACCCCTCCACTTT. This chain uses TRBV10-3 with TRBJ1-6; tentatively, D is TRBD1 (5 bases). Germline CDR1 reads ENHRY; CDR2 reads SYGVKD. The CDR3 contains 14 residues.

This chain uses TRBV12-3 or TRBV12-4 with TRBJ1-6; a possible D gene is TRBD1 (5 bases). The V gene lost 5 bases and the J gene lost 6 bases, with 5 bases spanning the gap. This CDR3 comprises 12 residues. CDR3 loop: CASSGTNSPLHF. As DNA, the CDR3 is TGTGCCAGCAGTGGGACTAATTCACCCCTCCACTTT.

The chain couples TRBV27 to TRBJ1-1; maybe TRBD1 (5 bases). Germline CDR1 MNHEY, CDR2 SMNVEV (reference sequence). CDR3 length: 17 amino acids. V lost 2 bases, J lost 5 bases, and 21 bases lay in between. The CDR3 sequence is CASSLSRQGKGLTEAFF. CDR3 nucleotide sequence: TGTGCCAGCAGTTTAAGTCGGCAGGGTAAAGGTTTAACTGAAGCTTTCTTT.